The 17 T cell receptor beta chains below were found in one sample sequenced in a study of blood T cell repertoires in COVID-19. Clones were read by immunoSEQ multiplex PCR, and TCRdb kept only the in-frame ones, dropping some. The repertoire consists of 140,000 or so clones, with approximately 81% occurring once and the leading ten covering more than 6.5%. Sample: peripheral blood. The source of these receptors is a human donor in a cohort sampled during active COVID-19.

The chain employs TRBV5-3 and TRBJ2-1, with 8 bases aligning to TRBD2. TRBV5-3 is sorted into the ORF group, with uncertain function. J gave up 0 bases and V 2 bases, and 19 bases lay outside the gene matches. The CDR3 covers 21 residues. The CDR3 DNA is TGTGCCAGAAGCTTCTTTATTCCCGGCGGGAGGCTGGAGAGCTCCTACAATGAGCAGTTCTTC. Translated: CARSFFIPGGRLESSYNEQFF.

This sequence joins TRBV29-1 and TRBJ1-5, with 10 bases identical to TRBD1. V gave up 2 bases and J gave up 4 bases; unmatched junction bases: 11. Looked up from germline, CDR1 is SQVTM and CDR2 is ANQGSEA. The CDR3 length is 17 residues. The CDR3 protein is CSVERRWDRGENQPQHF. As DNA, the CDR3 is TGCAGCGTTGAAAGGCGGTGGGACAGGGGCGAGAATCAGCCCCAGCATTTT.

Only a few counts were recorded for this clone. V usage is TRBV15 and J usage is TRBJ2-3; 10 bases align to TRBD2. V gave up 0 bases and J gave up 5 bases; unmatched junction bases: 11. The germline V gene encodes CDR1 LNHNV and CDR2 YYDKDF (reference sequence). This CDR3 spans 18 amino acids. The CDR3 region has the DNA TGTGCCACCAGCAGAGAGGCTAGCGGGAGCCTCAGCGGAGATACGCAGTATTTT. As protein: CATSREASGSLSGDTQYF.

The sample holds one count of this clone. The CDR3 is CASSRSGRAGTGELFF. Here the CDR3 DNA reads TGTGCCAGTAGTAGGAGCGGGAGGGCGGGGACCGGGGAGCTGTTTTTT. V and J are TRBV19 and TRBJ2-2; 10 bases match TRBD2. Trimming took 4 bases from V and 5 from J; bases not matched to a gene: 7. The length of the CDR3 is 16 residues. CDR1 and CDR2 from the germline V gene are LNHDA and SQIVND (reference sequence).

This rearrangement joins TRBV24-1 to TRBJ2-3; TRBD2 might be the D (6 bases). Per the germline V gene, CDR1 is KGHDR and CDR2 is SFDVKD. The length of the CDR3 is 17 residues. Trimming took 4 bases from V and 0 from J, leaving 16 bases between them. In DNA form, the CDR3 reads TGTGCCACCAGTGAAAGCCACTTCAGCGGGAGCACAGATACGCAGTATTTT. Amino acids: CATSESHFSGSTDTQYF.

The chain recombines TRBV6-5 with TRBJ2-7; the D gene is possibly TRBD1 (5 bases). Germline CDR1 reads MNHEY; CDR2 reads SVGAGI. The V end lost 7 bases, the J end lost 5 bases, and 18 bases lay between the germline ends. There are 14 residues in the CDR3. The CDR3 loop is CASNSWQGINEQYF. DNA for the CDR3: TGTGCCAGCAATTCGTGGCAGGGCATCAACGAGCAGTACTTC.

The genes are TRBV4-3 and TRBJ2-1; possibly TRBD1 for D (5 bases). The germline gives CDR1 LGHNA, CDR2 YSLEER. Between the trimmed V and J ends, which lost 4 bases and 1 base, there was a span of 8 bases. CDR3 size: 14 residues. CDR3 loop: CASSLGVSYNEQFF. The CDR3 DNA reads as TGCGCCAGCAGCCTAGGGGTTTCCTACAATGAGCAGTTCTTC.

This clone has just a few counts. J is TRBJ2-6 and V is TRBV11-2; D is unclear. The CDR3 has 15 residues. The V gene's germline CDR1 is SGHAT and CDR2 FQNNGV. Deletions cut 9 bases from V and 2 bases from J, with 14 bases between. CDR3 bases: TGTGCCAGTGCCTCCCGGCGGACTGGGGCCAACGTCCTGACTTTC. Translating it yields CASASRRTGANVLTF.

V gene TRBV7-2 combines with J gene TRBJ2-3; the D is unclear. The CDR3 runs to 18 residues. Trimming cost V 2 bases and J 1 base, with 19 bases left between them. Germline CDR1 and CDR2: SGHTA and FQGNSA. The CDR3 coding sequence is TGTGCCAGCAGCTTAAGCCCTTTTGCGGCCTCCCGCACAGATACGCAGTATTTT. This codes for CASSLSPFAASRTDTQYF.

This sequence joins TRBV5-1 and TRBJ1-1; D remains ambiguous. There are 13 residues in the CDR3. Germline V gene sequence: CDR1 SGHRS, CDR2 YFSETQ. The ends were cut back, 1 base at V and 5 bases at J, with 9 bases in the middle. The CDR3 DNA follows: TGCGCCAGCAGCTTGTGGGGAGAGACTGAAGCTTTCTTT. It encodes CASSLWGETEAFF.

The chain has TRBV5-4 and TRBJ2-7; TRBD2 aligns across 10 bases. The germline V gene has CDR1 SGHNT and CDR2 YYREEE (reference sequence). Trimming took 1 base from V and 3 from J; bases not matched to a gene: 4. This CDR3 contains 15 residues. The CDR3 loop reads CASSLTLAGSYEQYF. In DNA, the CDR3 is TGTGCCAGCAGCTTGACACTAGCGGGAAGCTACGAGCAGTACTTC.

J is TRBJ1-2 and V is TRBV12-2; TRBD1 is the table's D call and was not checked against the DNA. TRBV12-2 is classified as a pseudogene. This CDR3 comprises 15 residues. The DNA for the CDR3 is TGTGCAAGTCGCTTAGGGCCCAGGGGGGACTATGGCTACACCTTC. Its translation is CASRLGPRGDYGYTF.

The chain employs TRBV29-1 and TRBJ2-1, with 9 nucleotides matching TRBD1. J was trimmed by 2 bases and V by 5 bases; bases with no gene match: 13. Germline lookup yields CDR1 SQVTM and CDR2 ANQGSEA. The CDR3 has 17 amino acids. CDR3 residues: CSVPIGRRQGAYNEQFF. The CDR3 DNA is TGCAGCGTTCCTATCGGACGCAGACAGGGGGCCTACAATGAGCAGTTCTTC.

This clone was detected a few times. The CDR3 region has the DNA TGTGCCAGCAGCCAGGAGGGATATGGCTACACCTTC. It yields the protein CASSQEGYGYTF. J is TRBJ1-2 and V is TRBV12-3 or TRBV12-4; D is uncertain. This CDR3 region has 12 residues. Trimming shortened V by 6 bases and J by 5 bases, and 10 bases separated the two germline ends.

The gene calls are TRBV7-9 and TRBJ1-4, with D unclear. V dropped 4 bases and J dropped 5 bases, with 14 bases sitting between them. The CDR3 is 15 residues long. Germline loops: CDR1 SEHNR, CDR2 FQNEAQ (reference sequence). CDR3 DNA: TGTGCCAGCAGCTCCGGGATTGGGGTAAATGAAAAACTGTTTTTT. Its protein product is CASSSGIGVNEKLFF.

Here the CDR3 DNA reads TGTGCCAGCAGTTACTCGAGTTGGCAGGGCAGCTCACCCCTCCACTTT. Translated: CASSYSSWQGSSPLHF. The V call is TRBV6-5, the J call TRBJ1-6; possibly TRBD1 for D (5 bases). Deletions cut 0 bases from V and 10 bases from J, with 16 bases between. The CDR3 consists of 16 residues. Germline lookup yields CDR1 MNHEY and CDR2 SVGAGI.

The genes are TRBV29-1 and TRBJ1-1, with a possible D match to TRBD1 (5 bases). CDR1 and CDR2 (germline): SQVTM, ANQGSEA. Trimming pared 4 bases from V and 5 bases from J, leaving 14 bases between. The CDR3 is made up of 13 amino acids. CDR3 amino acids: CSVVWGDGTEAFF. The CDR3 nucleotides are TGCAGCGTTGTCTGGGGGGATGGGACTGAAGCTTTCTTT.